A selection of T cell receptor beta chains follows, all from one sample in a study of blood T cell repertoires in COVID-19. TCRdb's copy holds only in-frame clones and misses some; the assay was immunoSEQ multiplex PCR. The sample includes roughly 230,000 clones, 89% of them seen just once. The material sequenced was peripheral blood. The receptors here all came from a woman in her thirties or forties who had recovered from COVID-19. The CDR3 runs from the conserved cysteine through the conserved F or W. The D gene is left open where the match is weak.

cdr3_aa: CASRIAGAETQYF; cdr3_nt: TGCGCCAGCAGGATAGCGGGAGCTGAGACCCAGTACTTC; j_call: TRBJ2-5; d_call: TRBD2; v_call: TRBV10-2
cdr3_aa: CASKQTGQGSDTQYF; cdr3_nt: TGTGCCAGCAAACAAACCGGACAGGGATCAGATACGCAGTATTTT; j_call: TRBJ2-3; d_call: TRBD1; v_call: TRBV6-5
cdr3_aa: CASSRDSLAETQYF; cdr3_nt: TGCGCCAGCAGCCGAGACAGTCTAGCTGAGACCCAGTACTTC; j_call: TRBJ2-5; d_call: .; v_call: TRBV4-1
cdr3_aa: CASSLDPGGETQYF; cdr3_nt: TGTGCCAGCAGCTTAGATCCCGGAGGGGAGACCCAGTACTTC; j_call: TRBJ2-5; d_call: .; v_call: TRBV11-3
cdr3_aa: CASSLPGSGGNTIYF; cdr3_nt: TGTGCCAGCAGCTTACCAGGAAGTGGAGGAAACACCATATATTTT; j_call: TRBJ1-3; d_call: .; v_call: TRBV11-2
cdr3_aa: CASSITGPPNYGYTF; cdr3_nt: TGTGCCAGCAGCATAACAGGGCCACCTAACTATGGCTACACCTTC; j_call: TRBJ1-2; d_call: .; v_call: TRBV6-5
cdr3_aa: CASSPQRGAGELFF; cdr3_nt: TGTGCCAGCAGCCCCCAGCGGGGAGCCGGGGAGCTGTTTTTT; j_call: TRBJ2-2; d_call: TRBD2; v_call: TRBV7-2
cdr3_aa: CASSMGQANTGELFF; cdr3_nt: TGTGCCAGCAGCATGGGACAGGCGAACACCGGGGAGCTGTTTTTT; j_call: TRBJ2-2; d_call: TRBD1; v_call: TRBV7-7
cdr3_aa: CASSLAVAGSLQLGDTQYF; cdr3_nt: TGTGCCAGCAGCTTGGCCGTAGCGGGGTCACTCCAATTGGGAGATACGCAGTATTTT; j_call: TRBJ2-3; d_call: TRBD2; v_call: TRBV5-5
cdr3_aa: CASSQGLAADTQYF; cdr3_nt: TGTGCCAGCAGCCAGGGACTAGCGGCAGATACGCAGTATTTT; j_call: TRBJ2-3; d_call: TRBD2; v_call: TRBV3-1/TRBV3-2
cdr3_aa: CASSSPGGGNTIYF; cdr3_nt: TGTGCCAGCAGCTCTCCAGGGGGCGGAAACACCATATATTTT; j_call: TRBJ1-3; d_call: TRBD1; v_call: TRBV28